These 3 T cell receptor beta chains were sequenced from one sample in a study of T-cell memory formation after mild COVID-19. TCRdb redid the calling of the 5' RACE reads with MiXCR, one entry per CDR3 protein. This sample has 300,000 to 400,000 distinct CDR3 sequences, with roughly 21% found just once. Sequences were obtained from PBMCs or a T cell subset sorted from them (not recorded which). These receptors all stem from an adult woman who had mild COVID-19 (a few samples of this study predate the infection). Cell type and time point are not known.

The V call is TRBV6-5, the J call TRBJ2-5; D is possibly TRBD2 (6 bases). The CDR3 loop spans 13 amino acids. Looked up from germline, CDR1 is MNHEY and CDR2 is SVGAGI. CDR3 sequence: CPTEEGRVETQYF. The CDR3 nucleotides read TGTCCAACGGAGGAGGGCCGGGTGGAGACCCAGTACTTC.

The chain joins TRBV12-3 or TRBV12-4 to TRBJ1-3; unclear D gene. CDR3 length equals 14 residues. V was shortened by 4 bases and J by 11 bases, with 18 bases between the two germline ends. The CDR3 is CASSSHVTLVAIYF. As DNA, the CDR3 is TGTGCCAGCAGTTCCCACGTCACACTCGTTGCCATATATTTT.

The CDR3 sequence is CSASQGAVYYGYTF. As DNA, the CDR3 is TGCAGTGCTTCACAGGGGGCAGTATACTATGGCTACACCTTC. This chain joins TRBV20-1 and TRBJ1-2; 9 bases are shared with TRBD1. This CDR3 spans 14 amino acids. V lost 5 bases and J lost 3; bases outside the gene matches: 7. CDR1 and CDR2 from the germline V gene are DFQATT and SNEGSKA (reference sequence).